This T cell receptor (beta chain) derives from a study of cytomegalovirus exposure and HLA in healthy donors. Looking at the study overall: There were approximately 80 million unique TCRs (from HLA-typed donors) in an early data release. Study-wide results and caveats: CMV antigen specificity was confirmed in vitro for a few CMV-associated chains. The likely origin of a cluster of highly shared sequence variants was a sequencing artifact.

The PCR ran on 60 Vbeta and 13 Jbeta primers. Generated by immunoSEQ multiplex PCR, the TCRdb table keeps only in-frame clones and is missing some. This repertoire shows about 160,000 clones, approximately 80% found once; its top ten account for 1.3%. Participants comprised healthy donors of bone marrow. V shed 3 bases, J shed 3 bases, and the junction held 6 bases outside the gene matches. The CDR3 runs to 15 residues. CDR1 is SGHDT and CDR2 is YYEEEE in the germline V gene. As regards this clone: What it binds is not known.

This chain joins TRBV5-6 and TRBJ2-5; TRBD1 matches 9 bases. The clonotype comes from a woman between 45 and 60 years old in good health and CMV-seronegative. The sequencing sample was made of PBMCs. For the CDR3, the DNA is TGTGCCAGCAGCTGGGGGACAGGGTTAAAAGAGACCCAGTACTTC. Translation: CASSWGTGLKETQYF.